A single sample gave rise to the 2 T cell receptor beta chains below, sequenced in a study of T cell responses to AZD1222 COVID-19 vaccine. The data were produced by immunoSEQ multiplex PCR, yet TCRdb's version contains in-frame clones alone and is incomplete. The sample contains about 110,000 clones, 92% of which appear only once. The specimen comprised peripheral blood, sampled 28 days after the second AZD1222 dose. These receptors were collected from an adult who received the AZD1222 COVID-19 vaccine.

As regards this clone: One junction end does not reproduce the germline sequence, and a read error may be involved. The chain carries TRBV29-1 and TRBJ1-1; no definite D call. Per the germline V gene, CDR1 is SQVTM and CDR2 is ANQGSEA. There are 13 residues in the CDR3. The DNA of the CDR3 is TGCAGTGTTGCGCCAGGCCCCGGCTCTGAAGCTTTCTTT. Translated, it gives CSVAPGPGSEAFF.

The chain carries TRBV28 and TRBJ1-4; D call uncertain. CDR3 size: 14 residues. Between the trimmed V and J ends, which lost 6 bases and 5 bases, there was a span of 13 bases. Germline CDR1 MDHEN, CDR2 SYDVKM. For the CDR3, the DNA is TGTGCCAGCAGCGACCGGGCCCTAAATGAAAAACTGTTTTTT. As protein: CASSDRALNEKLFF.